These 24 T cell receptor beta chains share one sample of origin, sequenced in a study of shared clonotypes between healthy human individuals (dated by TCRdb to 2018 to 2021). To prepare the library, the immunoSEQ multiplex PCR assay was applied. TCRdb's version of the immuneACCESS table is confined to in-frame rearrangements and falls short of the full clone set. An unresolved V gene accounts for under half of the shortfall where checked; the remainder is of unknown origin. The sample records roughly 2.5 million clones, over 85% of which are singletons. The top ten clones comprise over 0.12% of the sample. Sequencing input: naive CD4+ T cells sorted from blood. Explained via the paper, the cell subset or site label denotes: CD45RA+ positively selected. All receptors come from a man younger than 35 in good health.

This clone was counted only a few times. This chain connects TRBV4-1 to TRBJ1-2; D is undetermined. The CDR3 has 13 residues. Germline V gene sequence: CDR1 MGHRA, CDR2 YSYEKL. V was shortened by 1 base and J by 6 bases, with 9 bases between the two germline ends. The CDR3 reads CASSQVTIHGYTF. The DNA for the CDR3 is TGCGCCAGCAGCCAAGTAACAATCCATGGCTACACCTTC.

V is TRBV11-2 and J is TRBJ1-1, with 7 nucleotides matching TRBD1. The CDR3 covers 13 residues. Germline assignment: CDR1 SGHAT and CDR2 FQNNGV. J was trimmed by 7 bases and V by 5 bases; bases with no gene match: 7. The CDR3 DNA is TGTGCCAGCAGCCCGGGGACAGAGTTTGAAGCTTTCTTT. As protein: CASSPGTEFEAFF.

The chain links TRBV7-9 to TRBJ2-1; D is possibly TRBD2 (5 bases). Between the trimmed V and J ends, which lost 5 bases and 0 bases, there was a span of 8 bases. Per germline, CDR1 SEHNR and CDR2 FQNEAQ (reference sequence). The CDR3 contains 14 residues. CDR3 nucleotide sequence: TGTGCCAGCAGCCCGAGGGTCTCCTACAATGAGCAGTTCTTC. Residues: CASSPRVSYNEQFF. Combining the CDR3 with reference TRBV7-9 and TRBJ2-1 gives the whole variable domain DTGVSQNPRHKITKRGQNVTFRCDPISEHNRLYWYRQTLGQGPEFLTYFQNEAQLEKSRLLSDRFSAERPKGSFSTLEIQRTEQGDSAMYLCASSPRVSYNEQFFGPGTRLTVL.

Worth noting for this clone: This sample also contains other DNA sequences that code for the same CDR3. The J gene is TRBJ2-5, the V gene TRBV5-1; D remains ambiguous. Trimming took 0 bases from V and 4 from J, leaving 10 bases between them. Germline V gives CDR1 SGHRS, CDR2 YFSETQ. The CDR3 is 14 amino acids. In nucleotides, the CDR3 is TGCGCCAGCAGCTTGGAGTCGGGCCGAGAGACCCAGTACTTC. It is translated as CASSLESGRETQYF.

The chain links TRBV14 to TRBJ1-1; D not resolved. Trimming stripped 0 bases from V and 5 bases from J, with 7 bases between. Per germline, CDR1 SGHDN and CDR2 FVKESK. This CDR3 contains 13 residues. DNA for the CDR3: TGTGCCAGCAGCCAAGATTACAGAACTGAAGCTTTCTTT. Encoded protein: CASSQDYRTEAFF.

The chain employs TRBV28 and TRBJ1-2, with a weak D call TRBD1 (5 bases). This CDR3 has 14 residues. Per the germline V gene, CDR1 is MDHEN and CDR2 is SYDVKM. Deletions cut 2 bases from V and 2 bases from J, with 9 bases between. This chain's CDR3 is CASSLVGVNYGYTF. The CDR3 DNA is TGTGCCAGCAGTTTAGTAGGGGTCAACTATGGCTACACCTTC.

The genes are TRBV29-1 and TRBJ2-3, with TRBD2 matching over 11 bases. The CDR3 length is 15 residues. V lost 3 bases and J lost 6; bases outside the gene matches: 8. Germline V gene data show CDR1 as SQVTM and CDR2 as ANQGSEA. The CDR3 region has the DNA TGCAGCGTTGAGGGACTAGCGGTAAACATGGATACGCAGTATTTT. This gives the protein CSVEGLAVNMDTQYF.

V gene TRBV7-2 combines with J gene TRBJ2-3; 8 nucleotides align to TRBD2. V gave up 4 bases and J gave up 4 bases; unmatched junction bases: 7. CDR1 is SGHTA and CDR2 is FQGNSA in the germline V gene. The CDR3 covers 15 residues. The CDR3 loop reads CASSSPPGGSDTQYF. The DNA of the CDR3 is TGTGCCAGCAGCTCGCCGCCGGGAGGGTCAGATACGCAGTATTTT.

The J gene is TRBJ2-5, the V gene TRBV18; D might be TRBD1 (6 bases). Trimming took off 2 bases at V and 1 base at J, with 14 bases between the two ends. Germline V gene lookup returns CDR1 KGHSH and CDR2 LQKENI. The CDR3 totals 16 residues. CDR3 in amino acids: CASSPLFTGFQETQYF. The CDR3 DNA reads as TGTGCCAGCTCACCATTGTTTACAGGGTTCCAAGAGACCCAGTACTTC.

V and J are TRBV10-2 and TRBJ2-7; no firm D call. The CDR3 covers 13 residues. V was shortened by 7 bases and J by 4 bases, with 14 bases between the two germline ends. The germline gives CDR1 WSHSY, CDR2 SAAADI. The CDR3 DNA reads TGCGCCAGCAAAGACCCCCAGGCATACGAGCAGTACTTC. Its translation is CASKDPQAYEQYF.

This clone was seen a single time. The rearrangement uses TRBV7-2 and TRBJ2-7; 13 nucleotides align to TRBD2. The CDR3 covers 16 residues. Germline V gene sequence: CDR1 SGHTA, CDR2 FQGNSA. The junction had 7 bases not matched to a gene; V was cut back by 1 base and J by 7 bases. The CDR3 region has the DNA TGTGCCAGCAGCTTAGACGGACTAGCGGGAGAGATTGAGCAGTACTTC. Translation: CASSLDGLAGEIEQYF.

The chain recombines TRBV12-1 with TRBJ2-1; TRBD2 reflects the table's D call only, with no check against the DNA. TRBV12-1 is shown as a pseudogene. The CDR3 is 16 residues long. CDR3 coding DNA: TGTGCCAGCAGCTTGCGCCCGAGGGCATTCTACAATGAGCAGTTCTTC. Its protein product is CASSLRPRAFYNEQFF.

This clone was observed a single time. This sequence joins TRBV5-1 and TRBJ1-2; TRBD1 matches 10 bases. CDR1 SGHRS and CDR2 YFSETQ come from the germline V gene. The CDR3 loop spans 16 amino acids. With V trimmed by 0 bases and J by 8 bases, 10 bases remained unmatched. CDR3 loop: CASSLDGQGGLRGYTF. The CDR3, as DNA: TGCGCCAGCAGCTTGGACGGACAGGGGGGATTACGAGGCTACACCTTC.

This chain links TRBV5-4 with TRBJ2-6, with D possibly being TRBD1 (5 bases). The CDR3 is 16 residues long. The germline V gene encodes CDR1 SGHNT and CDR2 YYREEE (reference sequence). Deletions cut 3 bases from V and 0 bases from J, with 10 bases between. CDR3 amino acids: CASSWAGNSGANVLTF. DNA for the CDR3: TGTGCCAGCAGCTGGGCAGGGAACTCTGGGGCCAACGTCCTGACTTTC. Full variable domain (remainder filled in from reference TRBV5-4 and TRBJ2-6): ETGVTQSPTHLIKTRGQQVTLRCSSQSGHNTVSWYQQALGQGPQFIFQYYREEENGRGNFPPRFSGLQFPNYSSELNVNALELDDSALYLCASSWAGNSGANVLTFGAGSRLTVL.

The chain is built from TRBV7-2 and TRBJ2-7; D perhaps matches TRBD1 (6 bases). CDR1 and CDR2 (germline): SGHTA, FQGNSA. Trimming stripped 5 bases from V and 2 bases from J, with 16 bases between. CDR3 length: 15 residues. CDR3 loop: CASSLDRSFTYEQYF. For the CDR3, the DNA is TGTGCCAGCAGCCTAGACAGGTCCTTTACCTACGAGCAGTACTTC. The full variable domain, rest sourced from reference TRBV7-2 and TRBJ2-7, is GAGVSQSPSNKVTEKGKDVELRCDPISGHTALYWYRQSLGQGLEFLIYFQGNSAPDKSGLPSDRFSAERTGGSVSTLTIQRTQQEDSAVYLCASSLDRSFTYEQYFGPGTRLTVT.

The CDR3 nucleotides read TGTGCCAGCAGCTTACGGCCCGGGGGTGCGGCCAACGTCCTGACTTTC. Translated: CASSLRPGGAANVLTF. J is TRBJ2-6 and V is TRBV7-3; tentative D call: TRBD2 (6 bases). The germline V gene encodes CDR1 SGHTA and CDR2 FQGTGA. Trimming removed 2 bases from V and 6 bases from J, with 14 bases in between. The CDR3 has 16 residues.

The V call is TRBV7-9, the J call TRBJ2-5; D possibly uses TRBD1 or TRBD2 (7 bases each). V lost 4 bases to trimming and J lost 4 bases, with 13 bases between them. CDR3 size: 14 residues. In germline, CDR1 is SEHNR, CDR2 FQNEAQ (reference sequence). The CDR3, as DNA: TGTGCCAGCAGCTCCACAGGGGAGGGAGAGACCCAGTACTTC. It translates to CASSSTGEGETQYF.

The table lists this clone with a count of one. In nucleotides, the CDR3 is TGCGCCAGCAGCTTTTGGACAGGTGCCTACGAGCAGTACTTC. Translating gives CASSFWTGAYEQYF. The rearrangement links TRBV5-1 to TRBJ2-7, with 7 bases aligning to TRBD1. This CDR3 has 14 amino acids. Germline CDR1 SGHRS, CDR2 YFSETQ. V shed 2 bases, J shed 2 bases, and the junction held 4 bases outside the gene matches.

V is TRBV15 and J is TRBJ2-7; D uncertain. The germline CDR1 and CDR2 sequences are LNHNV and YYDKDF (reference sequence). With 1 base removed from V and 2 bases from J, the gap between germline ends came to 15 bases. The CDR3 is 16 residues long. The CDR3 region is CATSRVLSMTAYEQYF. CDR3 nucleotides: TGTGCCACCAGCAGAGTATTAAGTATGACCGCCTACGAGCAGTACTTC. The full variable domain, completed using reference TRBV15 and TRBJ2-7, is DAMVIQNPRYQVTQFGKPVTLSCSQTLNHNVMYWYQQKSSQAPKLLFHYYDKDFNNEADTPDNFQSRRPNTSFCFLDIRSPGLGDTAMYLCATSRVLSMTAYEQYFGPGTRLTVT.

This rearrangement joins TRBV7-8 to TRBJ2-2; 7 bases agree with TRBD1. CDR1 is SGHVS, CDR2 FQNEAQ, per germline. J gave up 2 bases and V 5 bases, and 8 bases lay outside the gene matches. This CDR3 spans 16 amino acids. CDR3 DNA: TGTGCCAGCAGCATTGGGACAGTGTATAACACCGGGGAGCTGTTTTTT. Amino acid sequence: CASSIGTVYNTGELFF. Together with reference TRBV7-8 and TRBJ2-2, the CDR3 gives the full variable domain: GAGVSQSPRYKVAKRGQDVALRCDPISGHVSLFWYQQALGQGPEFLTYFQNEAQLDKSGLPSDRFFAERPEGSVSTLKIQRTQQEDSAVYLCASSIGTVYNTGELFFGEGSRLTVL.

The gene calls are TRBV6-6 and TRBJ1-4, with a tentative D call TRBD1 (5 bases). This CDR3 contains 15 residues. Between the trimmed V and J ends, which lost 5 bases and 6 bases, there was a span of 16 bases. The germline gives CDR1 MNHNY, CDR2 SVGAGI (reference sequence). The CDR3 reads CASSSGEGRHEKLFF. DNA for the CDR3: TGTGCCAGCAGTAGCGGCGAGGGGCGTCATGAAAAACTGTTTTTT.

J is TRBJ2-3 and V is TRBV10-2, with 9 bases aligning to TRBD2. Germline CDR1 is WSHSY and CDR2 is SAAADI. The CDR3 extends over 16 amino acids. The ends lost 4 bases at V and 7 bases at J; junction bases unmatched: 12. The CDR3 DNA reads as TGCGCCAGCAGTGCCGGTCGGCGGGAGGGCCTTCATACGCAGTATTTT. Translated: CASSAGRREGLHTQYF.

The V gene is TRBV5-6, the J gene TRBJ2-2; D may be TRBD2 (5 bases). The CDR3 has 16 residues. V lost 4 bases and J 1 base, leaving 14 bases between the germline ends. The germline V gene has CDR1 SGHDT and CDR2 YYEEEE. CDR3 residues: CASSRTSVLNTGELFF. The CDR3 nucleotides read TGTGCCAGCAGCCGAACTAGTGTGTTGAACACCGGGGAGCTGTTTTTT.

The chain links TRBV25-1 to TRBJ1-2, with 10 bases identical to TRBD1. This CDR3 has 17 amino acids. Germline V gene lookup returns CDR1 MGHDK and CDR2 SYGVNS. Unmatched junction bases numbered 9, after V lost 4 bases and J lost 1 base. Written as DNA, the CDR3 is TGTGCCAGCAGTGCTTGGGACAGGGGAGAGGGTAACTATGGCTACACCTTC. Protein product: CASSAWDRGEGNYGYTF.